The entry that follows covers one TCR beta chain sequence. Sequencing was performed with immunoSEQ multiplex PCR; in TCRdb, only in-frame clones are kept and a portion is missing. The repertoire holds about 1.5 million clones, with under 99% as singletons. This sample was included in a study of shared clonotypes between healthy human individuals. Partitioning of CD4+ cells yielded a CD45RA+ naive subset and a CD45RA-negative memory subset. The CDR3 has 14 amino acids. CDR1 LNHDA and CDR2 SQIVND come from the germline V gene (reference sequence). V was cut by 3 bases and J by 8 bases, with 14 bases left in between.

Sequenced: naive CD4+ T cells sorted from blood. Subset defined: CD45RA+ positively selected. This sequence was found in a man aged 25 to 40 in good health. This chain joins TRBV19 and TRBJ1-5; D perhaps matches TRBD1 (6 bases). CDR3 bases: TGTGCCAGTAGTATCTCTTTAGGGGGGAAGCCCCAGCATTTT. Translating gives CASSISLGGKPQHF.